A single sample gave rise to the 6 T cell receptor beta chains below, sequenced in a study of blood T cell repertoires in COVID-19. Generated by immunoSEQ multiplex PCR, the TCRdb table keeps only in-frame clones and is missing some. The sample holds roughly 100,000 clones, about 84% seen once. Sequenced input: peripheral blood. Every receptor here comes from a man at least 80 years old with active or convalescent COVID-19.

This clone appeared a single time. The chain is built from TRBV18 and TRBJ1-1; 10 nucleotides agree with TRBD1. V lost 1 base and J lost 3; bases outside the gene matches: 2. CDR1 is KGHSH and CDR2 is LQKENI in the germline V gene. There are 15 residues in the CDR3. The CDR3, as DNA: TGTGCCAGCTCACCACGAGGACAGGGGGACACTGAAGCTTTCTTT. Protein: CASSPRGQGDTEAFF. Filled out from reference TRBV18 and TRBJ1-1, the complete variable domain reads NAGVMQNPRHLVRRRGQEARLRCSPMKGHSHVYWYRQLPEEGLKFMVYLQKENIIDESGMPKERFSAEFPKEGPSILRIQQVVRGDSAAYFCASSPRGQGDTEAFFGQGTRLTVV.

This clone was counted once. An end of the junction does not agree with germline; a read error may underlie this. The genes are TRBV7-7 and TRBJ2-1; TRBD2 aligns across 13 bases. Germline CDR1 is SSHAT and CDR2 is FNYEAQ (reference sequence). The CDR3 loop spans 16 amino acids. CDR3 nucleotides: TGTGCTAGCAGCTTACTAGCGGGGGGGCCAGGGAATGAGCAGTTCTTC. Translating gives CASSLLAGGPGNEQFF.

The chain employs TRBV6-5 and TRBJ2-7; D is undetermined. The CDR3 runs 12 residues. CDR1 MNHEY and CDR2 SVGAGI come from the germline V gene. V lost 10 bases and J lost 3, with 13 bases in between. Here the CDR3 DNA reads TGTGCCACCTCCGTGCAGGTCTACGAGCAGTACTTC. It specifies CATSVQVYEQYF.

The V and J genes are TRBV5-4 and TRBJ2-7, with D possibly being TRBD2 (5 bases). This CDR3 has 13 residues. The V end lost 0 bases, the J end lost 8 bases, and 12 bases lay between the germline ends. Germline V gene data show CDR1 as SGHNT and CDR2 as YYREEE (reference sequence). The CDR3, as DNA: TGTGCCAGCAGCTTGGGCAACGGGGATCAGCAGTACTTC. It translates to CASSLGNGDQQYF.

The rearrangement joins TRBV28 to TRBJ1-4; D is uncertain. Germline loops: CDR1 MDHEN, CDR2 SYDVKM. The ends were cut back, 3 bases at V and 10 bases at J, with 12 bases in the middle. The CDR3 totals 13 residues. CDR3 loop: CASSLSPSRKLFF. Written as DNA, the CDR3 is TGTGCCAGCAGTTTGTCCCCGAGTCGAAAACTGTTTTTT. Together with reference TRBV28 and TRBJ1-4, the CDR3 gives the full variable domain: DVKVTQSSRYLVKRTGEKVFLECVQDMDHENMFWYRQDPGLGLRLIYFSYDVKMKEKGDIPEGYSVSREKKERFSLILESASTNQTSMYLCASSLSPSRKLFFGSGTQLSVL.

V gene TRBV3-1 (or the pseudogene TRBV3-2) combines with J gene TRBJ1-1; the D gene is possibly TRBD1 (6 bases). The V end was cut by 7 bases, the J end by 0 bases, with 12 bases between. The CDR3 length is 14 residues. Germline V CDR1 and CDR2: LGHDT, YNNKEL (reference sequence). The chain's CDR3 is CASNLQGLNTEAFF. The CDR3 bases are TGTGCCAGCAACCTACAGGGCTTGAACACTGAAGCTTTCTTT.